This paragraph reports one T cell receptor beta chain. The data stem from a study of blood T cell repertoires in COVID-19. About the research overall: Both acute and convalescent COVID-19 samples were obtained from the United States, Italy and Spain.

Germline trimming cut 4 bases from V and 4 bases from J; bases unmatched to any gene: 7. The length of the CDR3 is 16 residues. Germline assignment: CDR1 SGHDT and CDR2 YYEEEE. In the study's own analysis: Using reference gene primer amplification, nucleated cell counts were estimated. Data came from immunoSEQ multiplex PCR; TCRdb stores just in-frame clones and leaves some out. The V and J calls and the clone size are those of that table, but D and trimming were determined from the DNA. The repertoire consists of about 190,000 clones, with more than 75% occurring once and the leading ten covering around 8%.

The chain carries TRBV5-6 and TRBJ2-1, with TRBD1 identical over 11 bases. Sequences were obtained from peripheral blood. This clonotype originated in a woman aged 60 to 75 with COVID-19, enrolled during active disease. The CDR3 DNA sequence: TGTGCCAGCAGCCCCACCCGGGACAGGGGGTACAATGAGCAGTTCTTC. It translates to CASSPTRDRGYNEQFF. Full variable domain (outside the CDR3, taken from reference TRBV5-6 and TRBJ2-1): DAGVTQSPTHLIKTRGQQVTLRCSPKSGHDTVSWYQQALGQGPQFIFQYYEEEERQRGNFPDRFSGHQFPNYSSELNVNALLLGDSALYLCASSPTRDRGYNEQFFGPGTRLTVL.